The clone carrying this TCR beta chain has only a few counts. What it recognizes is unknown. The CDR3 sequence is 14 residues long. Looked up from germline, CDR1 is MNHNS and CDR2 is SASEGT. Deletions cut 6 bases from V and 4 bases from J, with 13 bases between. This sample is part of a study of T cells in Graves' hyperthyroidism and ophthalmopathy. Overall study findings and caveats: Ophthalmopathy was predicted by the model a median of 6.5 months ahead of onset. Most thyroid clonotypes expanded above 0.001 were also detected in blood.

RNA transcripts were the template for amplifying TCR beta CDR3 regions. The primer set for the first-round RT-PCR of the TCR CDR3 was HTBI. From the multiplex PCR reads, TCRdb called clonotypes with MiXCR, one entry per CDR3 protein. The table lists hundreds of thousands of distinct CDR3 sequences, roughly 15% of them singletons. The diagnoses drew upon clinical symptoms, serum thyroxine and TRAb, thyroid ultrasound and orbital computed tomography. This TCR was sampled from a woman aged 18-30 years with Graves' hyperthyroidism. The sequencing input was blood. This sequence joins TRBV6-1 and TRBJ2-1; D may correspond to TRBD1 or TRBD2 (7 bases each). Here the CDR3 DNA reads TGTGCCAGCAGCGGCGGGGGACAGTACAATGAGCAGTTCTTC. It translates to CASSGGGQYNEQFF.